This T cell receptor (beta chain) was sequenced in a study of cytomegalovirus exposure and HLA in healthy donors (dated by TCRdb to 2016 to 2017). Describing the broader study: An earlier analysis of approximately 590 of the donors reported 250 to 300 Gb of sequence data and some 120 million unique TCR beta sequences from 150 million to 200 million T cells. A later analysis re-examined previously published TCR beta repertoires from 500 to 700 donors and added high-resolution HLA genotyping to investigate patterns of TCR occurrence. An earlier analysis of some 600 of the donors applied high-throughput TCR beta sequencing to assess whether each TCR beta V gene segment acted as functional or pseudogenic. The aim of the study was to test whether cataloging public T cell receptors could identify signatures of past pathogen exposure. The study profiled the T cell repertoires of around 700 subjects by immunosequencing and related them to cytomegalovirus serostatus. Rather than drawing on any new phenotypic data, the later analysis identified candidate immune exposures from TCR beta sequences and the way those sequences occurred across donors. Because of strong linkage in the cohort, four to six DR-DQ haplotypes were treated as single units for association and clustering. Along with the approximately 700-subject first cohort, a separate validation cohort of 120 different subjects was used. Both class I and class II loci were covered by HLA typing, at four-digit resolution. The study combined high-throughput TCR immunosequencing, statistical association of individual TCRs with disease status, and machine learning to predict cytomegalovirus infection status. Roughly 300 gigabases of sequencing data and tens of millions of unique TCR sequences were included in an early release covering about 620 HLA-typed donors. On average, roughly 250,000 unique TCR beta nucleotide sequences were sequenced per donor among roughly 430 genotyped donors of the cohort, with roughly 18% of those sequences being non-productive. Genome-wide SNP genotypes for about 65% of the 666 donors were used in a later genetic analysis, which treated that subset as a discovery cohort. The genetic ancestry cluster associated with self-reported Caucasian donors included around four fifths of the roughly 410 genotyped donors. Donor age, sex, ethnicity and CMV serostatus were collected together with the repertoire data. Typing coverage varied by locus: roughly 629-640 donors for A, B, C, DRB1 and DQB1; more than 500 for DQA1; more than 600 for DPA1; 450 to 480 for DPB1. All discovery cohort repertoires had been generated using a single sequencing platform. What the authors observed across the whole study: Strong co-occurrence of HLA alleles, especially DR and DQ, made assigning TCR associations to individual alleles difficult. According to the authors, the approach could potentially be generalized to other disease states and immunological phenotypes. In vitro tests confirmed that a few of the cytomegalovirus-associated TCR beta chains recognize cytomegalovirus antigens. The presence/absence analyses assumed that sequencing depth was roughly uniform across donors, and that assumption may not be true. A later genetic analysis associated a missense DCLRE1C variant with V-gene and J-gene trimming of TCR beta chains, and an independent cohort replicated the association. Most TCR sequences were observed very rarely across donors, whereas some public TCRs were present in many individuals. The earlier analysis of almost 600 of the donors excluded roughly 17 rarely observed V segments, including chromosome 9 orphons, because counts were too low. The sequencing pipeline was judged likely to have produced a cluster of highly shared sequence variants as a technical artifact. HLA typing was unavailable for some donors at each locus, so association tests used only the typed subset. A further reported finding was that TCR beta sequences accurately predicted the HLA-A and HLA-B alleles for most subjects in the first cohort. A later analysis reported that several top co-occurrence clusters appeared linked to parvovirus B19, influenza, CMV and Epstein-Barr virus. Immune exposure information for the cohort was limited to CMV serostatus. A later analysis found that HLA-associated TCR beta chains were more clonally expanded and had lower generation probabilities than equally common non-associated chains. In a later analysis, TCR association rates were found to vary across HLA loci, with the most associated TCRs seen for DRB1 alleles and the fewest for HLA-C alleles. Only TCR beta chains were sequenced in this cohort, and the absence of alpha or paired-chain data limited detectable features. The classifier was reported to diagnose cytomegalovirus status with high specificity and sensitivity in both the original and validation cohorts. A later analysis found that most CMV-associated TCR beta chains appeared HLA-restricted, with HLA associations seemingly driven largely by CMV exposure. A later genetic analysis reported fewer N-insertions in productive TCRs among donors in an Asian-associated ancestry cluster than the 666-donor mean. At a false discovery rate of 0.05, a later analysis linked 15,000 to 20,000 TCR beta sequences to specific HLA alleles. Linkage disequilibrium might explain the correlated functional status among segregating V segments, but an unknown experimental factor could not be ruled out. The 87-base-pair reads could not distinguish some IMGT-functional V segments, including TRBV6-2 and TRBV6-3, so those segments were excluded. The study listed 170 or so TCR beta chains as associated with cytomegalovirus. An earlier analysis of around 500 of the donors showed that most TCR beta V segments appeared in productive rearrangements either about 90% or about 30% of the time, which broadly matched IMGT annotations.

Preparation of the library involved the immunoSEQ multiplex PCR assay. A mixture of 60 forward primers for TCR Vbeta segments and 13 reverse primers for TCR Jbeta segments was used in the multiplex PCR. The CDR3 region of rearranged TCR beta genes was amplified from genomic DNA with a multiplex PCR assay. Amplified TCR beta libraries were sequenced as 87-base-pair reads on the Illumina HiSeq System. The original pipeline was this. A later analysis tallied tens of millions of unique TCR beta chains across the 700 or so repertoires, and about 10 million of those chains were shared by two or more donors. Raw reads were error-corrected and collapsed into unique sequences by a nearest-neighbor algorithm in which closely related sequences were merged to remove PCR and sequencing errors. Alignment of CDR3 sequences to IMGT reference sequences was used to assign V, D and J gene segments. Each retained sequence needed at least a six-nucleotide match to both a V gene segment and a J gene segment. A rearrangement counted as productive if the CDR3 had no stop codons and remained in frame with V and J, and every other rearrangement counted as non-productive. Following IMGT convention, CDR3 was defined as the stretch from the second conserved V-encoded cysteine up to the conserved J-encoded phenylalanine. The earlier analysis of a few hundred of the donors excluded sequences that lacked an unambiguous match to a single V gene segment. In an earlier analysis of a few hundred of the donors, V segments were called functional above 56.7% productive rearrangements and were called segregating when the between-donor standard deviation exceeded 5%. A statistical classification framework was built to diagnose cytomegalovirus status from the catalog of TCR beta chain sequences. A later analysis assigned V and J genes by comparing TCR nucleotide sequences with IMGT/GENE-DB human TR gene sequences. A later analysis assigned CDR3 sequences and most-parsimonious VDJ recombination scenarios with the TCRdist pipeline. A later analysis defined each TCR beta chain by its CDR3 amino acid sequence plus V-gene family, and excluded reads lacking a unique V-gene family. To address suspected cross-contamination and a sequencing artifact, a later analysis removed several hundred highly shared, low-generation-probability nucleotide sequences. In a later analysis, a clonal expansion index was calculated for each public chain from normalized within-repertoire ranks of inferred template counts. Generation probabilities in a later analysis came from a VDJ recombination model fitted to out-of-frame rearrangements, and those results were checked against IGoR. In a later analysis, hypergeometric tests were used to score TCR-TCR, TCR-HLA and TCR-CMV co-occurrence, with a repertoire-size bias correction applied to TCR pairs. A later analysis estimated false discovery rates by permuting HLA or CMV assignments 20 times. In a later analysis, co-occurring TCRs were grouped with DBSCAN, and TCRdist sequence similarity was added when clustering was performed within HLA-allele-positive subsets. Repertoires with fewer than 30,000 or more than 120,000 public chains were left out of co-occurrence clustering, as were a handful of repertoires with anomalous nucleotide sharing. TCRdb took over this immuneACCESS table, retaining in-frame rearrangements with V and J assigned. Such tables are incomplete; in checked studies, under half of the missing clones stem from an unresolved V gene, and the remainder is unexplained. V and J calls and clone size are given by that table; D and trimming were obtained from the DNA. For this sample the table gives under 150,000 clones, of which around 86% were detected only once. The top ten hold 0.6% to 0.7% of the sample.

The cohort was made up of around 720 healthy bone marrow donors. Cohort members were all nominally healthy when sampled, although unrecorded immune exposures were likely present. The donor tested CMV seronegative, placing the donor among the 300 to 450 seronegative members of the cohort. A peripheral blood sample was collected from each donor, and TCR beta sequencing was performed on peripheral blood mononuclear cells. The Qiagen DNeasy Blood Extraction Kit was used to extract genomic DNA from the blood cell samples. As for this clone: Its antigen remains unidentified. One base away there is no much larger clone; base qualities are not given.

The germline V gene encodes CDR1 SNHLY and CDR2 FYNNEI. Counted from cysteine to phenylalanine, this CDR3 has 14 amino acids. Only the CDR3 DNA stays, 42 bases, in frame from base 1. V loses 9 bases at its end and J loses 6 bases; junction bases beyond the gene matches: 7. The clonotype was recovered from a man younger than 30 in good health and CMV-seronegative. This chain joins TRBV2 to TRBJ2-1; 11 bases in between match TRBD2. The specimen sequenced was PBMCs. In nucleotide form, the sequence is TGTGCCAGATTCGGGACTAGCGGTCCCAATGAGCAGTTCTTC. This codes for CARFGTSGPNEQFF.